Following are 4 T cell receptor beta chains from one sample sequenced in a study of blood T cell repertoires in COVID-19. Sequenced by immunoSEQ multiplex PCR; TCRdb stores in-frame clones only, minus some. The profile shows about 81,000 clones, 80% to 90% of them singletons. The sample taken for sequencing was PBMCs or T cells enriched from blood (not recorded which). These receptors all come from a woman aged 45-60 years with acute COVID-19.

The V and J genes are TRBV18 and TRBJ2-7; weak D call: TRBD2 (6 bases). CDR1 and CDR2 (germline): KGHSH, LQKENI. This CDR3 spans 13 amino acids. The V end lost 6 bases, the J end lost 5 bases, and 14 bases lay between the germline ends. The DNA of the CDR3 is TGTGCCAGCTCCCGGCGGGACGGGGACGAGCAGTACTTC. This codes for CASSRRDGDEQYF.

J is TRBJ2-5 and V is TRBV19, with TRBD2 identical over 10 bases. The germline V gene encodes CDR1 LNHDA and CDR2 SQIVND (reference sequence). The CDR3 length is 16 residues. Trimming removed 0 bases from V and 4 bases from J; junction bases left unmatched: 5. The chain's CDR3 is CASSIEPGLARETQYF. The CDR3, as DNA: TGTGCCAGTAGTATAGAACCGGGACTAGCGAGAGAGACCCAGTACTTC. The full variable domain, rest sourced from reference TRBV19 and TRBJ2-5, is DGGITQSPKYLFRKEGQNVTLSCEQNLNHDAMYWYRQDPGQGLRLIYYSQIVNDFQKGDIAEGYSVSREKKESFPLTVTSAQKNPTAFYLCASSIEPGLARETQYFGPGTRLLVL.

The chain recombines TRBV11-3 with TRBJ2-2; 9 bases are a match to TRBD2. The germline gives CDR1 SGHNT, CDR2 YENEEA. The trim removed 4 bases at V and 1 base at J, leaving 4 bases unmatched. The CDR3 length is 16 residues. The chain's CDR3 is CASSSSTSGNTGELFF. In DNA, the CDR3 is TGTGCCAGCAGCTCATCGACTAGCGGGAACACCGGGGAGCTGTTTTTT. The full variable domain, in which reference TRBV11-3 and TRBJ2-2 provide the parts outside the CDR3, is EAGVVQSPRYKIIEKKQPVAFWCNPISGHNTLYWYLQNLGQGPELLIRYENEEAVDDSQLPKDRFSAERLKGVDSTLKIQPAELGDSAVYLCASSSSTSGNTGELFFGEGSRLTVL.

The J gene is TRBJ2-1, the V gene TRBV5-6, with 12 bases that match TRBD2. CDR3 size: 18 residues. The germline V gene has CDR1 SGHDT and CDR2 YYEEEE. J was trimmed by 6 bases and V by 4 bases; bases with no gene match: 14. The CDR3 region has the DNA TGTGCCAGCAGCATCCGGAGGGCACTAGCGGGAGGTGGCAATGAGCAGTTCTTC. Its translation is CASSIRRALAGGGNEQFF.